The 6 T cell receptor beta chains given below trace back to one sample, sequenced in a study of T cells of healthy individuals listed by TCRdb under 2018. The library was made by 5' RACE. TCRdb names Illumina MiSeq as the instrument used. TCRdb took the public reads, trimmed them with fastp at Q25, ran MiXCR for clone calling and kept in-frame beta chains. Entries that share a CDR3 protein sequence are merged under the most common genes and DNA. The sample data list approximately 89,000 distinct CDR3 sequences, and roughly 5% of these were observed just once. Together, the top ten hold roughly 7.5% of the sample. The receptors were sampled from a female donor in good health.

This clonotype came up many times. The chain couples TRBV12-3 or TRBV12-4 to TRBJ1-1, with D maybe TRBD1 (5 bases). CDR3 length: 14 residues. Trimming took off 1 base at V and 3 bases at J, with 9 bases between the two ends. The CDR3 nucleotides read TGTGCCAGCAGTTTAGGACAGCTCTACACTGAAGCTTTCTTT. Translation: CASSLGQLYTEAFF.

This clonotype turned up a few times. The chain has TRBV6-5 and TRBJ2-2; no clear D gene. Germline assignment: CDR1 MNHEY and CDR2 SVGAGI. The V gene lost 0 bases and the J gene lost 7 bases, with 6 bases spanning the gap. CDR3 length equals 13 residues. This CDR3 is CASSYSEDGELFF. The CDR3 DNA sequence: TGTGCCAGCAGTTACTCTGAGGACGGGGAGCTGTTTTTT.

This chain links TRBV30 with TRBJ1-1; 8 bases align to TRBD1. CDR3 length: 14 residues. Unmatched junction bases numbered 4, after V lost 3 bases and J lost 1 base. Germline loops: CDR1 GTSNPN, CDR2 SVGIG (reference sequence). The chain's CDR3 is CAWRRTGPNTEAFF. In DNA form, the CDR3 reads TGTGCCTGGAGGAGGACAGGGCCGAACACTGAAGCTTTCTTT.

Many counts were recorded for this clonotype. The rearrangement links TRBV6-5 to TRBJ1-4; D gene ambiguous. The germline V gene has CDR1 MNHEY and CDR2 SVGAGI. Trimming took 0 bases from V and 4 from J, leaving 12 bases between them. CDR3 length: 16 amino acids. CDR3 bases: TGTGCCAGCAGTTACTCTGACACGACGCTTAATGAAAAACTGTTTTTT. Translating gives CASSYSDTTLNEKLFF.

This chain joins TRBV5-4 and TRBJ1-1, with TRBD1 matching 7 bases. Germline V CDR1 and CDR2: SGHNT, YYREEE (reference sequence). J gave up 5 bases and V 4 bases, and 8 bases lay outside the gene matches. This CDR3 region has 14 residues. The CDR3 region is CASSPRGVVTEAFF. The CDR3 DNA is TGTGCCAGCAGCCCCAGGGGGGTTGTAACTGAAGCTTTCTTT.

As concerns this clonotype: One end of the junction varies from germline; a read error may be responsible. CDR3 nucleotide sequence: TGTGCCAGCAGCGCCAGGGATTCCGGCAATCAGCCCCAGAATTTT. Encoded protein: CASSARDSGNQPQNF. V is TRBV9 and J is TRBJ1-5; TRBD1 is a possible D gene (5 bases). From germline, CDR1 is SGDLS and CDR2 YYNGEE. The CDR3 is 15 amino acids.